A selection of T cell receptor beta chains follows, all from one sample in a study of chemoradiotherapy in HPV16-positive cancers. The data were produced by immunoSEQ multiplex PCR, yet TCRdb's version contains in-frame clones alone and is incomplete. The repertoire holds roughly 23,000 clones, with about 87% as singletons. The source material was blood, sampled from a patient who underwent chemoradiotherapy. The origin of the receptors is a human donor with HPV-associated anogenital cancer. CDR3s include the opening cysteine and the closing phenylalanine or tryptophan. A D gene is named only where the DNA matches it firmly. The size entry is marked missing in some rows and otherwise reads once, few, many or a size class.

once | NA | TRBJ2-5 | TRBV11-3 | TGTGCCAGCAGCCTAGACGGGACGGAAAAAGAGACCCAGTACTTC | CASSLDGTEKETQYF
NA | TRBD1 | TRBJ1-5 | TRBV2 | TGTGCCAGCGTAGGACAGGGCAATCAGCCCCAGCATTTT | CASVGQGNQPQHF
NA | NA | TRBJ1-2 | TRBV5-1 | TGCGCCAGCAGCTCCTCCGCTGATACAGGGAACTATGGCTACACCTTC | CASSSSADTGNYGYTF
NA | TRBD1 | TRBJ1-6 | TRBV30 | TGTGCCTGGAGTCCGGGACAGGGGGCTTCACCCCTCCACTTT | CAWSPGQGASPLHF
NA | NA | TRBJ1-5 | TRBV28 | TGTGCTTGTTCTGAGGGAGTAAGCAATCAGCCCCAGCATTTT | CACSEGVSNQPQHF
NA | TRBD1 | TRBJ1-4 | TRBV5-1 | TGCGCCAGCAGCGCGGGACAGGATTACGAAAAACTGTTTTTT | CASSAGQDYEKLFF
NA | TRBD1 | TRBJ1-4 | TRBV25-1 | TGTGCCAGCAGTCTAAGGACAGGGGCTAATGAAAAACTGTTTTTT | CASSLRTGANEKLFF
NA | NA | TRBJ2-5 | TRBV4-1 | TGCGCCAGCAGCCAAGATGGAGCGGAACGCATAGAGACCCAGTACTTC | CASSQDGAERIETQYF
NA | NA | TRBJ1-4 | TRBV7-6 | TGTGCCAGCAGCTTAGCGCGGGGGTTGAATGAAAAACTGTTTTTT | CASSLARGLNEKLFF
few | TRBD1 | TRBJ1-1 | TRBV27 | TGTGCCAGCAGTACTGACACGGGACAGATGAACACTGAAGCTTTCTTT | CASSTDTGQMNTEAFF
once | TRBD1 | TRBJ1-1 | TRBV19 | TGTGCCAGTAGTAACACACAGGGGGGATTGAACACTGAAGCTTTCTTT | CASSNTQGGLNTEAFF